The next 14 T cell receptor beta chains were all read from a single sample in a study of blood T cell repertoires in COVID-19. Method: immunoSEQ multiplex PCR; TCRdb's copy keeps in-frame clones and lacks some. The table lists around 210,000 clones, 80% to 90% of them singletons. Material for sequencing was peripheral blood. These TCRs come from a man aged 18 to 29 with active or convalescent COVID-19.

The V and J genes are TRBV4-3 and TRBJ2-7; 9 bases map to TRBD1. Germline-derived CDR1 and CDR2 are LGHNA and YSLEER. The CDR3 covers 14 residues. J was trimmed by 2 bases and V by 3 bases; bases with no gene match: 2. The CDR3 loop is CASSQGTGPYEQYF. The CDR3 DNA reads TGCGCCAGCAGCCAGGGGACAGGGCCCTACGAGCAGTACTTC.

The chain couples TRBV3-1 (or the pseudogene TRBV3-2) to TRBJ2-7; D is perhaps TRBD1 (5 bases). The V gene lost 2 bases and the J gene lost 4 bases, with 18 bases spanning the gap. The CDR3 has 16 amino acids. Germline lookup yields CDR1 LGHDT and CDR2 YNNKEL (reference sequence). Here the CDR3 DNA reads TGTGCCAGCAGCCAATTAGGCGGCAGGGTCAAGTACGAGCAGTACTTC. This encodes CASSQLGGRVKYEQYF.

The chain is built from TRBV5-5 and TRBJ1-5; 11 bases are shared with TRBD1. V gave up 4 bases and J gave up 2 bases; unmatched junction bases: 8. Germline CDR1 reads SGHKS; CDR2 reads YYEKEE (reference sequence). The CDR3 has 17 amino acids. The CDR3 protein is CASSRGQGAGGNQPQHF. CDR3 in DNA: TGTGCCAGCAGCCGAGGACAGGGGGCAGGTGGCAATCAGCCCCAGCATTTT. The full variable domain, in which reference TRBV5-5 and TRBJ1-5 provide the parts outside the CDR3, is DAGVTQSPTHLIKTRGQQVTLRCSPISGHKSVSWYQQVLGQGPQFIFQYYEKEERGRGNFPDRFSARQFPNYSSELNVNALLLGDSALYLCASSRGQGAGGNQPQHFGDGTRLSIL.

V gene TRBV5-6 combines with J gene TRBJ1-5; D call uncertain. V was clipped by 4 bases and J by 3 bases, with 5 bases between them. Germline V gene data show CDR1 as SGHDT and CDR2 as YYEEEE. The CDR3 extends over 12 amino acids. CDR3 region: CASSRDNQPQHF. In DNA form, the CDR3 reads TGTGCCAGCAGCCGGGACAATCAGCCCCAGCATTTT.

The rearrangement uses TRBV9 and TRBJ2-7; 7 bases fit TRBD2. With V trimmed by 4 bases and J by 6 bases, 7 bases remained unmatched. The CDR3 runs to 13 residues. The germline gives CDR1 SGDLS, CDR2 YYNGEE. The DNA of the CDR3 is TGTGCCAGCAGCCCAGCACTAGCGTCCGAGCAGTACTTC. Amino acid sequence: CASSPALASEQYF.

The CDR3 DNA is TGTGCCAGTAGTGGGGGGGGAAAAGGCCGAGAGACCCAGTACTTC. This sequence encodes CASSGGGKGRETQYF. The V and J genes are TRBV19 and TRBJ2-5; 7 positions agree with TRBD2. The CDR3 runs 15 residues. V was pared by 5 bases and J by 4 bases, with 10 bases of the junction left unmatched. The germline gives CDR1 LNHDA, CDR2 SQIVND (reference sequence).

The rearrangement links TRBV10-3 to TRBJ2-5; TRBD1 matches at 7 bases. The ends lost 6 bases at V and 4 bases at J; junction bases unmatched: 2. This CDR3 has 12 residues. CDR1 and CDR2 (germline): ENHRY, SYGVKD. The CDR3 nucleotides are TGTGCCATCAGAGACAGGGCAGAGACCCAGTACTTC. It translates to CAIRDRAETQYF.

This clone was observed once. This rearrangement joins TRBV28 to TRBJ2-7; 9 nucleotides agree with TRBD2. The CDR3 is 18 residues long. V gave up 2 bases and J gave up 0 bases; unmatched junction bases: 11. In germline, CDR1 is MDHEN, CDR2 SYDVKM. In DNA form, the CDR3 reads TGTGCCAGCAGTTTAACGGGACTAGCCTCCTATACCTCCTACGAGCAGTACTTC. It is translated as CASSLTGLASYTSYEQYF.

This clone is a singleton in its sample. The V gene is TRBV18, the J gene TRBJ2-1; D call uncertain. CDR1 and CDR2 (germline): KGHSH, LQKENI. V was clipped by 2 bases and J by 0 bases, with 8 bases between them. The CDR3 runs 15 residues. The CDR3 sequence is CASSPGQASYNEQFF. The CDR3 bases are TGTGCCAGCTCACCAGGTCAGGCCTCCTACAATGAGCAGTTCTTC. The full variable domain, in which reference TRBV18 and TRBJ2-1 provide the parts outside the CDR3, is NAGVMQNPRHLVRRRGQEARLRCSPMKGHSHVYWYRQLPEEGLKFMVYLQKENIIDESGMPKERFSAEFPKEGPSILRIQQVVRGDSAAYFCASSPGQASYNEQFFGPGTRLTVL.

DNA for the CDR3: TGTGCCAGCAAGCTCGCCCCAGGTTCCGGGGAGCTGTTTTTT. This sequence encodes CASKLAPGSGELFF. The chain uses TRBV7-3 and TRBJ2-2; D is uncertain. Germline V gives CDR1 SGHTA, CDR2 FQGTGA. The CDR3 spans 14 residues. V lost 7 bases and J 6 bases, leaving 15 bases between the germline ends.

The chain is built from TRBV19 and TRBJ2-3; 12 bases agree with TRBD2. Germline V gene sequence: CDR1 LNHDA, CDR2 SQIVND (reference sequence). There are 15 residues in the CDR3. The junction had 5 bases not matched to a gene; V was cut back by 4 bases and J by 6 bases. The CDR3 protein is CASSNSGTSGDTQYF. In nucleotides, the CDR3 is TGTGCCAGTAGTAACTCCGGGACTAGCGGGGATACGCAGTATTTT. The full variable domain, with the rest looked up from reference TRBV19 and TRBJ2-3, is DGGITQSPKYLFRKEGQNVTLSCEQNLNHDAMYWYRQDPGQGLRLIYYSQIVNDFQKGDIAEGYSVSREKKESFPLTVTSAQKNPTAFYLCASSNSGTSGDTQYFGPGTRLTVL.

This clone showed up many times. The chain joins TRBV6-2 or TRBV6-3 to TRBJ1-2; D ambiguous. The germline CDR1 and CDR2 sequences are MNHEY and SVGEGT. Trimming stripped 4 bases from V and 0 bases from J, with 6 bases between. This CDR3 region has 13 residues. The CDR3 loop is CASSLAANYGYTF. The DNA for the CDR3 is TGTGCCAGCAGTTTAGCTGCTAACTATGGCTACACCTTC.

This clone was picked up one time. The chain has TRBV7-8 and TRBJ1-1, with D perhaps matching TRBD1 (6 bases). The CDR3 has 16 residues. Between the trimmed V and J ends, which lost 5 bases and 4 bases, there was a span of 20 bases. Germline V gene sequence: CDR1 SGHVS, CDR2 FQNEAQ. Here the CDR3 reads CASSSGQTRFGTEAFF. CDR3 DNA: TGTGCCAGCAGCAGTGGACAGACGCGCTTCGGCACTGAAGCTTTCTTT.

The chain has TRBV30 and TRBJ2-7, with D tentatively TRBD1 (7 bases). Germline CDR1 reads GTSNPN; CDR2 reads SVGIG (reference sequence). V was pared by 0 bases and J by 6 bases, with 24 bases between. The CDR3 spans 17 residues. Here the CDR3 reads CAWSVRRDSPVWGEQYF. Here the CDR3 DNA reads TGTGCCTGGAGTGTACGGAGGGACAGCCCAGTCTGGGGCGAGCAGTACTTC.